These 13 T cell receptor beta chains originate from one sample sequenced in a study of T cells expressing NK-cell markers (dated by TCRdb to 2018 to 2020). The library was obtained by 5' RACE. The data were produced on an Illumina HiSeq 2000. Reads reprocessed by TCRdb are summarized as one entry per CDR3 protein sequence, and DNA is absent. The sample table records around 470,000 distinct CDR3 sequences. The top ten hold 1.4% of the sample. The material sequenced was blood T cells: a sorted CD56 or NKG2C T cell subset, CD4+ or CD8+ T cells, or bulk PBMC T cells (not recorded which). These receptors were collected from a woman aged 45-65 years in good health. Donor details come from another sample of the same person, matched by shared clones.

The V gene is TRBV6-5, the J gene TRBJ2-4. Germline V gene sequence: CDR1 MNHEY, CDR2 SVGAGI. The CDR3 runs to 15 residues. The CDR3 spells CASKETGGAKNIQYF.

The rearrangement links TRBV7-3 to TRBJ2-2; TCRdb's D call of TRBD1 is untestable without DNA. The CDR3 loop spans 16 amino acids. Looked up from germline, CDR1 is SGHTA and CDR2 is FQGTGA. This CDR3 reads CASSAQGAWNTGELFF.

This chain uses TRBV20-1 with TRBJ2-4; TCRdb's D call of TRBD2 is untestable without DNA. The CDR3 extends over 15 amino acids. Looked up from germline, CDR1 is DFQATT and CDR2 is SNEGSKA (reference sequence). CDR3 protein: CSAGTSGLAKNIQYF.

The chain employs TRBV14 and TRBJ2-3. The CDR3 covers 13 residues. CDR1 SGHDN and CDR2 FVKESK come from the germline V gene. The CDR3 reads CASSQDWADTQYF.

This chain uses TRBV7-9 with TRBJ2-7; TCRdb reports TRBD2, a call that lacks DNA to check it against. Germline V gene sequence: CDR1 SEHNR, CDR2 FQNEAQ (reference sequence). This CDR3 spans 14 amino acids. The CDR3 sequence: CASSWGLASNEQYF.

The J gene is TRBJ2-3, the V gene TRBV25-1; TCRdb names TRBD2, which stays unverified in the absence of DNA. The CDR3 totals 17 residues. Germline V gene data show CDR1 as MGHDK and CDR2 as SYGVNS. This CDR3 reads CASSELGGGLVIPTQYF.

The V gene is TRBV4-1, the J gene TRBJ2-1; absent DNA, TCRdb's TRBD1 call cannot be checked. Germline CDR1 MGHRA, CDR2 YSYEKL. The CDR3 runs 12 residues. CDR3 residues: CASSRTGYRQFF.

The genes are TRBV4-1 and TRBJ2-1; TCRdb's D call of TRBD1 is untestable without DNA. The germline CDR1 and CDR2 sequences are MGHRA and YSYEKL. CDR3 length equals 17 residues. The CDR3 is CASSPLLGQGIYNEQFF.

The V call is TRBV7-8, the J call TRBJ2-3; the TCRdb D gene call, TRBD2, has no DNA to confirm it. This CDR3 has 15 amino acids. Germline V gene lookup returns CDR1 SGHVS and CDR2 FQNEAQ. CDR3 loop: CASSRAGALPDTQYF.

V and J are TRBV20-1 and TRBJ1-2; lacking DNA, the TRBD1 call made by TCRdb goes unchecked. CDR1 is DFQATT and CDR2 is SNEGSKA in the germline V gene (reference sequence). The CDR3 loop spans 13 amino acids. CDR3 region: CSARASGTSGYTF.

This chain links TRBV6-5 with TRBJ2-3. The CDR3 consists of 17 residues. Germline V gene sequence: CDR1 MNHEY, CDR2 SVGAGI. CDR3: CASSYAGSGSRADTQYF.

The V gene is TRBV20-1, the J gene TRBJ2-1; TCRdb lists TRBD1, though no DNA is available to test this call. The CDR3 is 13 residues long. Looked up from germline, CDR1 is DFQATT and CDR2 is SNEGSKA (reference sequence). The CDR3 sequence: CSASLGGSNEQFF.

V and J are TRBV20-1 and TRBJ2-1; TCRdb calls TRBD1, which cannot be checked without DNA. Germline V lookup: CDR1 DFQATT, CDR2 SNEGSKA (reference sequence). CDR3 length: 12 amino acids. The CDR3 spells CSAKRLGDEQFF.